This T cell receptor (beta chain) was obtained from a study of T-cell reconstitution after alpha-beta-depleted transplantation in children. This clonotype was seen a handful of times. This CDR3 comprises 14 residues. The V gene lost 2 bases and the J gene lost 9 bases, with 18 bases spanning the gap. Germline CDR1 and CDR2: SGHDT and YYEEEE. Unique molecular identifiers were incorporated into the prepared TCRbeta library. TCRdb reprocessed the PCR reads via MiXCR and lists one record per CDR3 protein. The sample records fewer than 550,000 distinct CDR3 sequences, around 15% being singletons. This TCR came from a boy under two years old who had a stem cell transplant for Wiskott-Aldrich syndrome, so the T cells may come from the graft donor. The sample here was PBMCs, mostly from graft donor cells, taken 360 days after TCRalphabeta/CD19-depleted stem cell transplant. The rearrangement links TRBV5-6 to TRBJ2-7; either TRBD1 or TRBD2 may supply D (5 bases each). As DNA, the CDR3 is TGTGCCAGCAGCTTTGGGACCGACACGCTACGGCAGTACTTC. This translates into CASSFGTDTLRQYF. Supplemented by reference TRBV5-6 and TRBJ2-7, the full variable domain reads DAGVTQSPTHLIKTRGQQVTLRCSPKSGHDTVSWYQQALGQGPQFIFQYYEEEERQRGNFPDRFSGHQFPNYSSELNVNALLLGDSALYLCASSFGTDTLRQYFGPGTRLTVT.